These 15 T cell receptor beta chains came from one sample sequenced in a study of blood T cell repertoires in COVID-19. Only in-frame clones appear in the TCRdb table, and some are missing; sequencing was by immunoSEQ multiplex PCR. The data show about 260,000 clones, with 70% to 85% seen just once and approximately 1.9% held by the top ten. The sample consisted of peripheral blood. These TCRs come from an elderly woman with acute or convalescent COVID-19.

The V gene is TRBV7-9, the J gene TRBJ2-7, with 9 bases lining up with TRBD1. Trimming removed 5 bases from V and 2 bases from J; junction bases left unmatched: 10. The length of the CDR3 is 16 residues. Germline V CDR1 and CDR2: SEHNR, FQNEAQ (reference sequence). The CDR3 loop reads CASSDGTGPFTYEQYF. The DNA for the CDR3 is TGTGCCAGCAGCGACGGGACAGGGCCCTTCACCTACGAGCAGTACTTC.

The V and J genes are TRBV7-8 and TRBJ2-2; tentatively, D is TRBD2 (7 bases). The germline V gene encodes CDR1 SGHVS and CDR2 FQNEAQ. The CDR3 covers 16 residues. V dropped 1 base and J dropped 6 bases, with 15 bases sitting between them. DNA of the CDR3: TGTGCCAGCAGCTTAGTCGGGGGGCGAGTAGCCGGGGAGCTGTTTTTT. It yields the protein CASSLVGGRVAGELFF. Complete variable domain (other parts from reference TRBV7-8 and TRBJ2-2): GAGVSQSPRYKVAKRGQDVALRCDPISGHVSLFWYQQALGQGPEFLTYFQNEAQLDKSGLPSDRFFAERPEGSVSTLKIQRTQQEDSAVYLCASSLVGGRVAGELFFGEGSRLTVL.

The chain joins TRBV19 to TRBJ2-5; 14 bases line up with TRBD2. The CDR3 has 16 residues. The V segment lost 4 bases and the J segment 4 bases; nucleotides outside the gene matches: 5. Germline CDR1 is LNHDA and CDR2 is SQIVND (reference sequence). CDR3 amino acids: CASSTGTSGSGETQYF. The CDR3 DNA sequence: TGTGCCAGTAGTACCGGGACTAGCGGGAGCGGAGAGACCCAGTACTTC.

This clone has only a few counts. The chain couples TRBV19 to TRBJ1-5; a possible D gene is TRBD1 (5 bases). This CDR3 is built from 16 residues. CDR1 LNHDA and CDR2 SQIVND come from the germline V gene (reference sequence). The ends were cut back, 2 bases at V and 0 bases at J, with 11 bases in the middle. The CDR3 here is CASSIQGEYSNQPQHF. DNA for the CDR3: TGTGCCAGTAGTATACAAGGGGAATATAGCAATCAGCCCCAGCATTTT. The whole variable domain, filled in from reference TRBV19 and TRBJ1-5, reads DGGITQSPKYLFRKEGQNVTLSCEQNLNHDAMYWYRQDPGQGLRLIYYSQIVNDFQKGDIAEGYSVSREKKESFPLTVTSAQKNPTAFYLCASSIQGEYSNQPQHFGDGTRLSIL.

This chain joins TRBV7-9 and TRBJ2-5, with a weak D call TRBD2 (7 bases). V lost 3 bases and J 1 base, leaving 21 bases between the germline ends. The CDR3 is 18 residues long. CDR1 is SEHNR, CDR2 FQNEAQ, per germline (reference sequence). This CDR3 is CASSFHTRPGGIQETQYF. The CDR3 nucleotides are TGTGCCAGCAGCTTCCATACCCGCCCGGGGGGCATCCAAGAGACCCAGTACTTC.

The V and J genes are TRBV9 and TRBJ1-1; 9 bases map to TRBD1. Trimming took 2 bases from V and 5 from J; bases not matched to a gene: 7. CDR3 length equals 15 residues. CDR1 SGDLS and CDR2 YYNGEE come from the germline V gene. The CDR3 loop reads CASSVVDRGLTEAFF. CDR3 nucleotide sequence: TGTGCCAGCAGCGTGGTGGACAGGGGTCTGACTGAAGCTTTCTTT.

The chain combines TRBV6-5 with TRBJ2-3; 7 bases agree with TRBD1. Trimming at V came to 6 bases and at J to 2 bases, leaving 5 bases not matched to a gene. Germline V gene sequence: CDR1 MNHEY, CDR2 SVGAGI. The CDR3 runs to 14 residues. CDR3 DNA: TGTGCCAGCAGCCGGGACAGAGACACAGATACGCAGTATTTT. Its protein is CASSRDRDTDTQYF.

The chain couples TRBV27 to TRBJ1-1; D is possibly TRBD1 (6 bases). Germline V gene data show CDR1 as MNHEY and CDR2 as SMNVEV (reference sequence). V lost 6 bases, J lost 4 bases, and 15 bases lay in between. There are 14 residues in the CDR3. The CDR3: CASRTRTVGTEAFF. The CDR3, as DNA: TGTGCCAGCAGAACAAGGACAGTAGGCACTGAAGCTTTCTTT.

The V and J genes are TRBV12-3 or TRBV12-4 and TRBJ1-1; D might be TRBD1 (5 bases). The CDR3 extends over 13 amino acids. V was shortened by 3 bases and J by 7 bases, with 12 bases between the two germline ends. CDR3 sequence reads: CASSLGGRNEAFF. The CDR3 DNA follows: TGTGCCAGCAGTTTGGGGGGGAGGAATGAAGCTTTCTTT.

J is TRBJ1-2 and V is TRBV7-2; D gene unclear. The CDR3 sequence is 15 residues long. Looked up from germline, CDR1 is SGHTA and CDR2 is FQGNSA. V lost 1 base to trimming and J lost 0 bases, with 9 bases between them. The CDR3 bases are TGTGCCAGCAGCTTAGGGAGTGGAACTAACTATGGCTACACCTTC. Protein product: CASSLGSGTNYGYTF.

The rearrangement links TRBV3-1 (or the pseudogene TRBV3-2) to TRBJ1-2; D is perhaps TRBD1 (5 bases). CDR1 is LGHDT and CDR2 is YNNKEL in the germline V gene (reference sequence). The CDR3 consists of 14 residues. The ends were cut back, 1 base at V and 2 bases at J, with 8 bases in the middle. The CDR3 bases are TGTGCCAGCAGCCAAGCGGACACCAACTATGGCTACACCTTC. This sequence encodes CASSQADTNYGYTF.

This chain uses TRBV7-8 with TRBJ1-5, with 7 bases aligning to TRBD1. The V segment lost 1 base and the J segment 4 bases; nucleotides outside the gene matches: 7. Germline CDR1 is SGHVS and CDR2 is FQNEAQ. CDR3 length: 16 residues. CDR3 DNA: TGTGCCAGCAGCTTAGTTGGCACAGGGGTGAATCAGCCCCAGCATTTT. This translates into CASSLVGTGVNQPQHF.

V usage is TRBV29-1 and J usage is TRBJ1-2; D is perhaps TRBD1 (6 bases). The germline CDR1 and CDR2 sequences are SQVTM and ANQGSEA. The CDR3 length is 14 residues. V lost 0 bases and J lost 8, with 16 bases in between. The CDR3 loop is CSVEEGRDMIGYTF. The DNA of the CDR3 is TGCAGCGTTGAAGAGGGCCGGGACATGATCGGCTACACCTTC.

The chain is built from TRBV2 and TRBJ1-6; D might be TRBD1 (6 bases). The V and J ends lost 7 bases and 3 bases respectively, with 10 bases between them. Germline CDR1 is SNHLY and CDR2 is FYNNEI. The CDR3 totals 14 residues. The CDR3 is CASTQTGYNSPLHF. The DNA of the CDR3 is TGTGCCAGCACCCAGACAGGCTATAATTCACCCCTCCACTTT.

J is TRBJ2-2 and V is TRBV14, with 10 bases aligning to TRBD2. The CDR3 contains 15 residues. V lost 6 bases and J lost 2; bases outside the gene matches: 3. Germline lookup yields CDR1 SGHDN and CDR2 FVKESK. The CDR3 DNA sequence: TGTGCCAGCAGTGGACTAGCGGCTAACACCGGGGAGCTGTTTTTT. It codes for CASSGLAANTGELFF.